This T cell receptor (beta chain) was sequenced in a study of vaccination and CD4 T cells after COVID-19. Background on the study: Convalescent patients gave post-COVID blood a median roughly 96 days post-diagnosis, range 35 to 161. Study conclusions and caveats: Spike mono-reactive status applied to 304 of 307 vaccine-specific clones in convalescent patients.

The sample's treatment: roughly ten-day PBMC culture with coronavirus spike peptide pools or control peptides (ViraFEST assay). Peptide pools at approximately 11 ug/ml and IL-2 at approximately 9.6 IU/ml were added to cultures of a few million PBMCs per well. CD4+ T cells that had been cultured provided DNA sequenced with the Oncomine TCR Beta short-read assay. Genomic DNA was isolated from cultured CD4+ T cells. TCRdb independently ran MiXCR on the PCR reads; one entry per CDR3 protein. The table has 15,000 to 20,000 distinct CDR3 sequences, 40% to 55% seen once; the top ten hold about an eighth. Remarks on this clonotype: Its antigen remains unidentified.

CDR1 is SGHTA, CDR2 FQGNSA, per germline. With 2 bases clipped from V and 1 base from J, the junction kept 2 bases outside the gene matches. CDR3 length equals 15 residues. The source is a human donor who had recovered from COVID-19. The chain has TRBV7-2 and TRBJ1-3, with 7 bases aligning to TRBD1. Sequenced material: CD4+ T cells from blood, cultured in vitro. The CDR3 DNA is TGTGCCAGCAGCTTAATACAGGGGTCTGGAAACACCATATATTTT. Translated, it gives CASSLIQGSGNTIYF.